Below, 19 T cell receptor beta chains from the same sample are listed, as sequenced in a study of T cell responses to AZD1222 COVID-19 vaccine. Assay: immunoSEQ multiplex PCR; the TCRdb copy retains only in-frame clones and omits some. The data contain 120,000 or so clones, over 80% of them seen just once; the ten biggest clones take up 0.9% to 1.2%. The sample in question was peripheral blood, obtained on day 0 of AZD1222 vaccination. The receptor source for this set is an adult in good health.

This sequence joins TRBV4-2 and TRBJ2-1; D gene unclear. CDR1 and CDR2 from the germline V gene are LGHNA and YNFKEQ. Trimming cost V 0 bases and J 12 bases, with 12 bases left between them. This CDR3 is 13 amino acids long. In nucleotides, the CDR3 is TGTGCCAGCAGCCAAGATCACCTAACCTGGCAGTTCTTC. It is translated as CASSQDHLTWQFF.

This clone was detected ten times or more. J is TRBJ2-3 and V is TRBV6-4; no firm D call. Germline V gene data show CDR1 as MRHNA and CDR2 as SNTAGT. This CDR3 region has 13 residues. With 3 bases removed from V and 0 bases from J, the gap between germline ends came to 4 bases. CDR3 residues: CASSEGSTDTQYF. The CDR3 DNA follows: TGTGCCAGCAGTGAGGGGAGCACAGATACGCAGTATTTT.

The chain couples TRBV6-5 to TRBJ1-5; TRBD1 is a possible D gene (5 bases). V was clipped by 6 bases and J by 0 bases, with 12 bases between them. CDR1 and CDR2 from the germline V gene are MNHEY and SVGAGI. This CDR3 has 15 residues. CDR3 nucleotides: TGTGCCAGCAGACGGCAGGGTTTTAGCAATCAGCCCCAGCATTTT. This encodes CASRRQGFSNQPQHF.

The genes are TRBV7-8 and TRBJ2-2; TRBD2 might be the D (6 bases). The germline V gene encodes CDR1 SGHVS and CDR2 FQNEAQ. This CDR3 has 15 residues. V lost 0 bases and J 4 bases, leaving 9 bases between the germline ends. This chain's CDR3 is CASSLAGGRTGELFF. CDR3 coding DNA: TGTGCCAGCAGCTTAGCCGGAGGGCGCACCGGGGAGCTGTTTTTT.

This sequence joins TRBV6-5 and TRBJ1-1, with D hard to call. The ends were cut back, 6 bases at V and 1 base at J, with 15 bases in the middle. Germline V CDR1 and CDR2: MNHEY, SVGAGI. This CDR3 region has 15 residues. The DNA of the CDR3 is TGTGCCAGCAGGCCCCCGTTAGGACGGAACACTGAAGCTTTCTTT. Translation: CASRPPLGRNTEAFF.

The chain carries TRBV7-9 and TRBJ1-3; no reliable D call. Trimming stripped 5 bases from V and 0 bases from J, with 11 bases between. CDR1 SEHNR and CDR2 FQNEAQ come from the germline V gene (reference sequence). CDR3 length equals 15 residues. The CDR3 region has the DNA TGTGCCAGCAGCCAAATTTTGAGCTCTGGAAACACCATATATTTT. Its translation is CASSQILSSGNTIYF.

The V gene is TRBV28, the J gene TRBJ2-4; D gene uncertain. Germline V lookup: CDR1 MDHEN, CDR2 SYDVKM. The V end was cut by 2 bases, the J end by 4 bases, with 12 bases between. The CDR3 covers 15 residues. Written as DNA, the CDR3 is TGTGCCAGCAGTTTACCCCCAGTGGGAAAAAACATTCAGTACTTC. Translated, it gives CASSLPPVGKNIQYF.

The rearrangement links TRBV18 to TRBJ1-5; possible D gene TRBD1, 6 bases. Deletions cut 1 base from V and 3 bases from J, with 19 bases between. The CDR3 runs to 18 residues. CDR1 KGHSH and CDR2 LQKENI come from the germline V gene. The CDR3 bases are TGTGCCAGCTCACCACTCCCGACAGGATACCCACACAATCAGCCCCAGCATTTT. Its protein product is CASSPLPTGYPHNQPQHF. Looking up the rest from reference TRBV18 and TRBJ1-5 gives the full variable domain: NAGVMQNPRHLVRRRGQEARLRCSPMKGHSHVYWYRQLPEEGLKFMVYLQKENIIDESGMPKERFSAEFPKEGPSILRIQQVVRGDSAAYFCASSPLPTGYPHNQPQHFGDGTRLSIL.

The V and J genes are TRBV19 and TRBJ2-7, with D hard to call. This CDR3 is built from 15 residues. With 6 bases removed from V and 3 bases from J, the gap between germline ends came to 18 bases. Germline CDR1 and CDR2: LNHDA and SQIVND (reference sequence). The DNA of the CDR3 is TGTGCCAGTAGCGCCTACGCTAACACGAACTACGAGCAGTACTTC. Translation gives CASSAYANTNYEQYF.

The rearrangement uses TRBV11-2 and TRBJ2-3; D is perhaps TRBD1 (5 bases). CDR1 is SGHAT and CDR2 is FQNNGV in the germline V gene. Trimming took off 3 bases at V and 3 bases at J, with 22 bases between the two ends. The CDR3 has 18 residues. DNA of the CDR3: TGTGCCAGCAGCTTTAATTTCAGGGTGGGTCGTATTACAGATACGCAGTATTTT. It translates to CASSFNFRVGRITDTQYF.

The chain employs TRBV20-1 and TRBJ2-7; D call uncertain. Trimming left V 6 bases short and J 4 bases short, with 10 bases between. CDR1 and CDR2 from the germline V gene are DFQATT and SNEGSKA (reference sequence). This CDR3 has 11 residues. For the CDR3, the DNA is TGCAGTGCCGACGGAGATTACGAGCAGTACTTC. It specifies CSADGDYEQYF.

V gene TRBV7-9 combines with J gene TRBJ2-3; D possibly corresponds to TRBD1 (5 bases). Deletions cut 5 bases from V and 9 bases from J, with 15 bases between. Germline V gene lookup returns CDR1 SEHNR and CDR2 FQNEAQ (reference sequence). This CDR3 region has 13 residues. This CDR3 reads CASSPDSPPTQYF. CDR3 coding DNA: TGTGCCAGCAGCCCCGACAGTCCACCCACGCAGTATTTT.

This rearrangement joins TRBV27 to TRBJ2-1; D not certain. CDR1 is MNHEY, CDR2 SMNVEV, per germline (reference sequence). Trimming took 5 bases from V and 3 from J, leaving 14 bases between them. The CDR3 is 15 residues long. The CDR3 is CASSPFLTFYNEQFF. The CDR3 coding sequence is TGTGCCAGCAGTCCCTTCCTAACCTTCTACAATGAGCAGTTCTTC.

The chain combines TRBV6-1 with TRBJ1-4; 8 bases match TRBD1. The V segment lost 2 bases and the J segment 11 bases; nucleotides outside the gene matches: 22. Germline V CDR1 and CDR2: MNHNS, SASEGT. CDR3 length: 19 residues. The CDR3 spells CASSEPTGQGAGGAWKLFF. The CDR3 nucleotides are TGTGCCAGCAGTGAACCTACTGGACAGGGCGCAGGAGGGGCCTGGAAACTGTTTTTT.

The chain couples TRBV6-5 to TRBJ1-2; TRBD1 aligns across 7 bases. Germline CDR1 reads MNHEY; CDR2 reads SVGAGI. V lost 6 bases, J lost 8 bases, and 6 bases stayed unmatched. The CDR3 consists of 12 residues. CDR3 nucleotides: TGTGCCAGCAGCCGACAGGGAAAAGGCTACACCTTC. Amino acids: CASSRQGKGYTF.

The DNA for the CDR3 is TGTGCCAGCAGCTTGGCAAGAAAAGAGACCCAGTACTTC. It is translated as CASSLARKETQYF. V and J are TRBV5-6 and TRBJ2-5; no reliable D call. Germline loops: CDR1 SGHDT, CDR2 YYEEEE. The V end was cut by 0 bases, the J end by 3 bases, with 6 bases between. CDR3 length: 13 residues.

CDR3 coding DNA: TGTGCCAGCAGCTGGGGGGGCGGAGGGTCCCGCCTGGATACGCAGTATTTT. It translates to CASSWGGGGSRLDTQYF. The gene calls are TRBV5-8 and TRBJ2-3; a weak D match, TRBD2 (7 bases). With 3 bases removed from V and 6 bases from J, the gap between germline ends came to 23 bases. The CDR3 loop spans 17 amino acids. Germline lookup yields CDR1 SGHTS and CDR2 YDEGEE.

The rearrangement joins TRBV30 to TRBJ1-4, with 7 positions matching TRBD1. This CDR3 is 15 amino acids long. V shed 2 bases, J shed 11 bases, and the junction held 14 bases outside the gene matches. The V gene's germline CDR1 is GTSNPN and CDR2 SVGIG (reference sequence). Here the CDR3 DNA reads TGTGCCTGGAGTCCTAGGACAGGACGATCTGTGAAACTGTTTTTT. It is translated as CAWSPRTGRSVKLFF.

The chain recombines TRBV6-1 with TRBJ2-1, with 8 nucleotides matching TRBD1. The CDR3 is 17 amino acids. V lost 4 bases to trimming and J lost 4 bases; unmatched junction nucleotides: 12. CDR1 is MNHNS and CDR2 is SASEGT in the germline V gene. CDR3 region: CASSAPLGRGLYNEQFF. CDR3 nucleotide sequence: TGTGCCAGCAGTGCCCCTCTCGGCAGGGGGCTTTACAATGAGCAGTTCTTC.